These T cell receptor beta chains were read from a single sample in a study of human T cells and chemical hapten exposure. MiXCR, run by TCRdb on the RACE reads, gives a single entry per CDR3 protein. The sample lists roughly 380,000 distinct CDR3 sequences, about 4.8% occurring once. The sample consisted of whole blood, taken in connection with sensitization to the hapten diphenylcyclopropenone (DPC). Receptors originate from a woman in her 50s with alopecia areata. Some clones in this sample may be carry-over from other donors' samples. CDR3s include the opening cysteine and the closing phenylalanine or tryptophan. D genes are given only for firm matches. Clone size appears in some rows only: once, few, many, or a class for an expanded clone.

TRBJ1-1,TRBD1,few,TRBV20-1,TGCAGTGCTAGAAGTAGTAGGGGACAGGGGGCAGCCACTGAAGCTTTCTTT,CSARSSRGQGAATEAFF
TRBJ2-7,-,many,TRBV21-1,TGTGCCAGCAGCAAACCAAAGCGGAGCGGACAGGGGGCGAGGGAGCAGTACTTC,CASSKPKRSGQGAREQYF
TRBJ1-6,-,few,TRBV4-3,TGCGCCAGCAGCCAAGAGACAGACTATAATTCACCCCTCCACTTT,CASSQETDYNSPLHF
TRBJ1-1,-,few,TRBV6-5,TGTGCCAGCAGTCCTTTGGCGGGGGACCTTATGAACACTGAAGCTTTCTTT,CASSPLAGDLMNTEAFF
TRBJ2-7,TRBD2,few,TRBV6-5,TGTGCCAGCAGGCCTACTAGCGCACAAACCTACGAGCAGTACTTC,CASRPTSAQTYEQYF
TRBJ2-5,TRBD2,-,TRBV7-3,TGTGCCAGCAGCTGGAAGGGACTAGCGGGGGGAAATGAAGAGACCCAGTACTTC,CASSWKGLAGGNEETQYF
TRBJ2-7,-,-,TRBV20-1,TGCAGTGCTAGAGGTCGCGATGTGGTCTACGAGCAGTACTTC,CSARGRDVVYEQYF
TRBJ1-4,TRBD1,-,TRBV28,TGTGCCAGCAGTTCCCCCCTAGGGGGCGGCTCAGGTGAAAAACTGTTTTTT,CASSSPLGGGSGEKLFF
TRBJ2-3,-,few,TRBV10-3,TGTGCCACCAAGGACAGCTTCACAGATACGCAGTATTTT,CATKDSFTDTQYF
TRBJ2-7,TRBD2,few,TRBV28,TGTGCCAGCAGCCCGGGACTAGCCCCTAACGAGCAGTACTTC,CASSPGLAPNEQYF
TRBJ1-3,-,few,TRBV18,TGTGCCAGCTCACCTATAGGACGGAGCTCTGGAAACACCATATATTTT,CASSPIGRSSGNTIYF
TRBJ2-3,TRBD1,many,TRBV12-3/TRBV12-4,TGTGCCAGCAGTTTGGACAGGGAAGCAGATACGCAGTATTTT,CASSLDREADTQYF
TRBJ2-1,-,-,TRBV12-5,TGTGCTGGGGGGGGGCTTATATCCTACAATGAGCAGTTCTTC,CAGGGLISYNEQFF
TRBJ1-5,-,few,TRBV2,TGTGCCAGCAGACCAACTGCTCCGGGACACCATCTGGATTTT,CASRPTAPGHHLDF
TRBJ1-4,TRBD1,few,TRBV18,TGTGCCAGCTCCCCTAGGACAGGAGGGAATGAAAAACTGTTTTTT,CASSPRTGGNEKLFF
TRBJ2-3,TRBD2,-,TRBV4-1,TGCGCCAGCAGCCAGAGGACTAGCGGGGGTGCAGATACGCAGTATTTT,CASSQRTSGGADTQYF
TRBJ2-1,TRBD1,-,TRBV20-1,TGCAGTGCCAGAGAGGGACAGGGGGCGCGCAATGAGCAGTTCTTC,CSAREGQGARNEQFF
TRBJ2-1,-,-,TRBV6-6,TGTGCCAGCAGTTACCCGTGGAAGGGGGGCGATGAGCAGTTCTTC,CASSYPWKGGDEQFF
TRBJ1-4,-,-,TRBV4-2,TGTGCCAGCAGCCAAGAGCAGGCCTATAATGAAAAACTGTTTTTT,CASSQEQAYNEKLFF
TRBJ1-4,-,many,TRBV27,TGTGCCAGCAGTTTTCGAGGGGCTGCTAATGAAAAACTGTTTTTT,CASSFRGAANEKLFF
TRBJ2-7,TRBD2,-,TRBV11-2,TGTGCCAGCAGCCGAGCGGGAGGCCTCCTCTTC,CASSRAGGLLF
TRBJ1-5,-,-,TRBV7-9,TGTGCCAGCAGCCCCCAGGAAAACCAGCCCCAGCATTTT,CASSPQENQPQHF
TRBJ2-1,TRBD1,many,TRBV29-1,TGCAGCGTCGCAAAAACCGGGACAGGGATGTTAAATGAGCAGTTCTTC,CSVAKTGTGMLNEQFF
TRBJ1-1,-,many,TRBV5-1,TGCGCCAGCAGCTTTTCGGGAGTCACTGAAGCTTTCTTT,CASSFSGVTEAFF
TRBJ2-3,-,-,TRBV11-2,TGTGCCAGCAGCTTAGGTTGGGGAGGAGATACGCAGTATTTT,CASSLGWGGDTQYF
TRBJ2-7,-,-,TRBV4-3,TGCGCCAGCAGCCAAGTCCACGGGCAGTACTTC,CASSQVHGQYF
TRBJ1-1,TRBD1,many,TRBV29-1,TGCAGCGTCTTCACAGGGGACGCTGAAGCTTTCTTT,CSVFTGDAEAFF
TRBJ2-7,-,-,TRBV9,TGTGCCAGCAGTCCCGGGACCACTTACTACGAGCAGTACTTC,CASSPGTTYYEQYF
TRBJ1-1,-,few,TRBV3-1,TGTGCCAGCAGCCAAGTACAGCCGAACACTGAAGCTTTCTTT,CASSQVQPNTEAFF
TRBJ1-2,TRBD1,-,TRBV5-6,TGTGCCAGCAGCCCTGGGACAGCCAGGTATGGCTACACCTTC,CASSPGTARYGYTF
TRBJ2-7,TRBD1,few,TRBV27,TGTGCCAGCAGTTTAGGACAGGGGGCGCGTTCCGAGCAGTACTTC,CASSLGQGARSEQYF
TRBJ2-1,-,few,TRBV13,TGTGCCACCCCCCGGGACCGTGAGCAGTTCTTC,CATPRDREQFF
TRBJ2-2,TRBD2,once,TRBV9,TGTGCCAGCAGCCCAGGACTAGCAGTCAGCGTGGAGCTGTTTTTT,CASSPGLAVSVELFF
TRBJ1-6,-,many,TRBV12-3/TRBV12-4,TGTGCCAGCAGTTTAGGCGGGCCACCCCTCCACTTT,CASSLGGPPLHF
TRBJ1-1,-,many,TRBV12-3/TRBV12-4,TGTGCCAGCAGTTTACAGACGAACACTGAAGCTTTCTTT,CASSLQTNTEAFF
TRBJ2-1,-,many,TRBV3-1,TGTGCCAGCAGCCAAATTGACTGGGGGAATGAGCAGTTCTTC,CASSQIDWGNEQFF
TRBJ1-5,TRBD1,few,TRBV9,TGTGCCAGCAGCGCGGGGACAGGGGATCAGCCCCAGCATTTT,CASSAGTGDQPQHF